This T cell receptor (beta chain) comes out of a study of Graves' ophthalmopathy and Graves' hyperthyroidism. Study background: Peripheral blood samples were taken at initial diagnosis, before any treatment. General study points: Blood shared most expanded thyroid clonotypes above 0.001 frequency.

RNA served as the template for amplifying TCR beta CDR3 regions. Investigators did first-round RT-PCR with HTBI primers, then second-round multiplex PCR. TCRdb reprocessed the multiplex PCR reads via MiXCR and lists one record per CDR3 protein. Here the sample spans 350,000 to 400,000 distinct CDR3 sequences, around 16% being singletons. Other autoimmune diseases, uncontrolled infections, pregnancy or lactation ruled patients out of participation. Clinical symptoms, serum thyroxine, TRAb, thyroid ultrasound and orbital computed tomography determined diagnosis. Many counts were recorded for this clonotype. Its antigen is currently unknown. The sequencing sample was made of peripheral blood. The sequence was collected from a woman aged 18-29 years with Graves' ophthalmopathy.

CDR3 nucleotides: TGCAGCGTTGACCAGGCGGGGTATGGCTACACCTTC. This encodes CSVDQAGYGYTF. The rearrangement links TRBV29-1 to TRBJ1-2, with D unclear. The CDR3 spans 12 residues. The germline V gene encodes CDR1 SQVTM and CDR2 ANQGSEA. V was trimmed by 3 bases and J by 5 bases, leaving 10 bases between them.